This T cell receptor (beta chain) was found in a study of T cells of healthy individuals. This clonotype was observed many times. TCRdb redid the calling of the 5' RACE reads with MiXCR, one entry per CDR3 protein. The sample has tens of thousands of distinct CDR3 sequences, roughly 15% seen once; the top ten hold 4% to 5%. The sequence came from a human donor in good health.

The CDR3 loop is CASSLDRPLAGGGEQFF. The CDR3 bases are TGTGCCAGCAGCTTAGATCGGCCACTAGCGGGAGGAGGGGAGCAGTTCTTC. The chain employs TRBV7-2 and TRBJ2-1, with 12 bases lining up with TRBD2. The V segment lost 1 base and the J segment 10 bases; nucleotides outside the gene matches: 11. Germline values: CDR1 SGHTA, CDR2 FQGNSA. The CDR3 consists of 17 residues. The whole variable domain, filled in from reference TRBV7-2 and TRBJ2-1, reads GAGVSQSPSNKVTEKGKDVELRCDPISGHTALYWYRQSLGQGLEFLIYFQGNSAPDKSGLPSDRFSAERTGGSVSTLTIQRTQQEDSAVYLCASSLDRPLAGGGEQFFGPGTRLTVL.